The TCR beta chain under discussion was sequenced for a study of blood T cell repertoires in COVID-19. Study at large: Sample material is recorded as cDNA or gDNA derived from T cells, B-cell-depleted T cells, or PBMCs.

This table comes from immunoSEQ multiplex PCR, and its TCRdb copy is limited to in-frame clones, with some not included. Among approximately 53,000 clones listed, about 76% were seen once. There are 16 residues in the CDR3. CDR1 SGHDN and CDR2 FVKESK come from the germline V gene. V lost 3 bases to trimming and J lost 6 bases; unmatched junction nucleotides: 4. The gene calls are TRBV14 and TRBJ2-1; the match to TRBD2 covers 14 bases. The sample was peripheral blood. This sequence was found in a woman aged 80 or over with COVID-19, enrolled during active disease. CDR3 coding DNA: TGTGCCAGCAGCCACGGGACTAGCGGGAGTGTCAATGAGCAGTTCTTC. Translated, it gives CASSHGTSGSVNEQFF.